A single sample is the source of the 21 T cell receptor beta chains below, sequenced in a study of T cells in Graves' hyperthyroidism and ophthalmopathy. Amplified regions were TCR beta CDR3 sequences from RNA transcripts. HTBI primers were employed in a first-round RT-PCR of the TCR CDR3. Via MiXCR, TCRdb re-called the multiplex PCR reads, giving one row per CDR3 protein. Of fewer than 450,000 distinct CDR3 sequences listed, around 20% are singletons. Sequenced input: blood. The receptors here all came from a man between 18 and 35 years old with Graves' ophthalmopathy.

This chain connects TRBV11-2 to TRBJ2-2; tentative D call: TRBD2 (6 bases). The CDR3 covers 17 residues. Germline CDR1 is SGHAT and CDR2 is FQNNGV. V was clipped by 3 bases and J by 3 bases, with 17 bases between them. DNA of the CDR3: TGTGCCAGCAGCTTCAAGTCCGGGACTTTTTACACCGGGGAGCTGTTTTTT. Protein: CASSFKSGTFYTGELFF.

This clonotype was found many times. CDR3 loop: CASPGGTEAFF. The CDR3 nucleotides read TGTGCCAGCCCAGGGGGGACTGAAGCTTTCTTT. This chain uses TRBV6-1 with TRBJ1-1; 7 nucleotides line up with TRBD1. Germline trimming cut 8 bases from V and 5 bases from J; bases unmatched to any gene: 2. In germline, CDR1 is MNHNS, CDR2 SASEGT. The CDR3 is 11 amino acids.

This clonotype was recorded at least ten times. This chain joins TRBV6-5 and TRBJ1-1, with D hard to call. CDR1 and CDR2 (germline): MNHEY, SVGAGI. The CDR3 totals 16 residues. Trimming pared 0 bases from V and 7 bases from J, leaving 18 bases between. CDR3 protein: CASSYSNSQSLGEAFF. The CDR3 DNA follows: TGTGCCAGCAGTTACTCGAACAGTCAGAGTTTGGGTGAAGCTTTCTTT.

This clonotype showed up just a few times. The chain combines TRBV27 with TRBJ1-1; 12 positions match TRBD1. Germline-derived CDR1 and CDR2 are MNHEY and SMNVEV (reference sequence). V gave up 2 bases and J gave up 2 bases; unmatched junction bases: 3. The CDR3 runs to 16 residues. CDR3 amino acids: CASSLGTGGRNTEAFF. The CDR3 DNA reads TGTGCCAGCAGTTTAGGGACAGGGGGCCGTAACACTGAAGCTTTCTTT.

CDR3 sequence (DNA): TGTGCCAGTAGTACCCCGGGACAGGGGTTTGATGGCTACACCTTC. This encodes CASSTPGQGFDGYTF. V gene TRBV19 combines with J gene TRBJ1-2, with 10 bases identical to TRBD1. V lost 4 bases to trimming and J lost 6 bases; unmatched junction nucleotides: 8. This CDR3 spans 15 amino acids. Germline V lookup: CDR1 LNHDA, CDR2 SQIVND (reference sequence).

This clonotype has more than one count but fewer than ten. The rearrangement uses TRBV6-5 and TRBJ2-3, with a weak D call TRBD2 (6 bases). The V gene lost 0 bases and the J gene lost 0 bases, with 13 bases spanning the gap. Germline assignment: CDR1 MNHEY and CDR2 SVGAGI. The CDR3 has 17 amino acids. CDR3 amino acids: CASSYSRGGASTDTQYF. CDR3 bases: TGTGCCAGCAGTTACTCCCGAGGCGGGGCTAGCACAGATACGCAGTATTTT.

This clonotype has only a few counts. J is TRBJ1-5 and V is TRBV12-3 or TRBV12-4; no clear D. The CDR3 loop spans 14 amino acids. The V and J ends lost 5 bases and 9 bases respectively, with 17 bases between them. The DNA for the CDR3 is TGTGCCAGCAGTCCCGACGGTCGCCGGACGCCCCAGCATTTT. This codes for CASSPDGRRTPQHF.

This clonotype was seen a handful of times. The chain combines TRBV12-3 or TRBV12-4 with TRBJ2-2; the match to TRBD2 covers 7 bases. The V gene end was trimmed by 7 bases and the J gene end by 6 bases; junction bases not matched to a gene: 5. This CDR3 has 13 residues. Here the CDR3 reads CASIRLAAGELFF. CDR3 DNA: TGTGCCAGCATCAGACTAGCTGCCGGGGAGCTGTTTTTT.

This clonotype came up many times. This chain uses TRBV2 with TRBJ1-2; D uncertain. CDR3 size: 13 residues. CDR1 is SNHLY and CDR2 is FYNNEI in the germline V gene. Trimming pared 6 bases from V and 4 bases from J, leaving 12 bases between. CDR3 in DNA: TGTGCCAGCAGCCTTAAGATTTTCTATGGCTACACCTTC. Translation: CASSLKIFYGYTF.

Ten or more counts support this clonotype. The chain has TRBV28 and TRBJ2-1, with TRBD2 matching 11 bases. The CDR3 loop spans 17 amino acids. V shed 6 bases, J shed 4 bases, and the junction held 11 bases outside the gene matches. Germline V CDR1 and CDR2: MDHEN, SYDVKM. CDR3 sequence reads: CASRLAGDKGRYNEQFF. The CDR3 DNA is TGTGCCAGCAGACTAGCGGGGGATAAGGGGAGGTACAATGAGCAGTTCTTC.

Points on this clonotype: A read error is possible here, since a much larger clone lies one base away. The chain uses TRBV5-1 and TRBJ2-7; D is tentatively TRBD1 or TRBD2 (5 bases each). TRBJ2-1 explains the end of the DNA better; the J call may be wrong. Germline assignment: CDR1 SGHRS and CDR2 YFSETQ. This CDR3 region has 13 residues. CDR3 region: CASSPGASYEQFF. In nucleotides, the CDR3 is TGCGCCAGCAGCCCCGGGGCCTCCTACGAGCAGTTCTTC.

This clonotype showed up just a few times. The CDR3 region has the DNA TGTGCCAGCAGCCAAGTTATAGCGAGCTACGAGCAGTACTTC. Its translation: CASSQVIASYEQYF. The chain recombines TRBV3-1 with TRBJ2-7, with D possibly being TRBD2 (5 bases). V was cut by 1 base and J by 3 bases, with 10 bases left in between. The CDR3 consists of 14 residues. CDR1 is LGHDT, CDR2 YNNKEL, per germline (reference sequence).

In this sample, this clonotype turned up many times. This chain links TRBV5-1 with TRBJ2-1, with TRBD1 identical over 7 bases. Unmatched junction bases numbered 6, after V lost 2 bases and J lost 7 bases. The germline gives CDR1 SGHRS, CDR2 YFSETQ. This CDR3 is 14 amino acids long. The CDR3 DNA reads as TGCGCCAGCAGCTTCTCGGGACAGACAAATGAGCAGTTCTTC. It codes for CASSFSGQTNEQFF.

V gene TRBV9 combines with J gene TRBJ2-3; 8 bases are a match to TRBD1. CDR3 length equals 16 residues. J lost 3 bases, V lost 1 base, and 7 bases had no gene match. Germline assignment: CDR1 SGDLS and CDR2 YYNGEE. CDR3 in amino acids: CASSVSQGGVTDTQYF. The CDR3 bases are TGTGCCAGCAGCGTATCACAGGGGGGAGTGACAGATACGCAGTATTTT.

This clonotype was detected many times. The chain employs TRBV12-3 or TRBV12-4 and TRBJ1-6; 9 nucleotides match TRBD1. The CDR3 covers 14 residues. V lost 7 bases and J lost 7; bases outside the gene matches: 5. In DNA, the CDR3 is TGTGCCAGCACCCGGACAGGGGAGAATTCACCCCTCCACTTT. Translated, it gives CASTRTGENSPLHF.

The chain couples TRBV3-1 to TRBJ1-2, with TRBD1 matching 10 bases. Germline assignment: CDR1 LGHDT and CDR2 YNNKEL (reference sequence). V was pared by 1 base and J by 4 bases, with 6 bases of the junction left unmatched. The CDR3 has 16 residues. This chain's CDR3 is CASSQGGQGRAYGYTF. The CDR3 bases are TGTGCCAGCAGCCAAGGGGGACAGGGGCGGGCCTATGGCTACACCTTC. The entire variable domain, with the rest obtained from reference TRBV3-1 and TRBJ1-2, is as follows: DTAVSQTPKYLVTQMGNDKSIKCEQNLGHDTMYWYKQDSKKFLKIMFSYNNKELIINETVPNRFSPKSPDKAHLNLHINSLELGDSAVYFCASSQGGQGRAYGYTFGSGTRLTVV.

The chain has TRBV20-1 and TRBJ1-1, with D uncertain. The CDR3 sequence is 12 residues long. The V end lost 1 base, the J end lost 2 bases, and 5 bases lay between the germline ends. Germline assignment: CDR1 DFQATT and CDR2 SNEGSKA (reference sequence). As DNA, the CDR3 is TGCAGTGCTAGAGCCGGAAACACTGAAGCTTTCTTT. Residues: CSARAGNTEAFF.

This clonotype was observed many times. The chain employs TRBV5-1 and TRBJ2-3; D is unresolved. Germline loops: CDR1 SGHRS, CDR2 YFSETQ. The CDR3 totals 13 residues. Trimming removed 0 bases at V and 4 bases at J, with 6 bases between. The CDR3 bases are TGCGCCAGCAGCTTGGCGAAGTCAGATACGCAGTATTTT. This gives the protein CASSLAKSDTQYF.

This clonotype was counted only a few times. This may arise from a read error, as a much more abundant clone is one base away. The rearrangement joins TRBV5-1 to TRBJ1-6; TRBD1 matches 7 bases. J gave up 10 bases and V 4 bases, and 8 bases lay outside the gene matches. CDR3 length: 14 amino acids. Germline lookup yields CDR1 SGHRS and CDR2 YFSETQ. The CDR3 DNA reads as TGCGCCAGCAGCGCCCGGGACAGCGAATCACCCCTCCACTTT. It translates to CASSARDSESPLHF.

In this sample, this clonotype turned up a few times. The rearrangement joins TRBV2 to TRBJ1-5, with 10 positions matching TRBD1. The V gene end was trimmed by 10 bases and the J gene end by 4 bases; junction bases not matched to a gene: 7. Germline V gives CDR1 SNHLY, CDR2 FYNNEI. There are 14 residues in the CDR3. The CDR3, as DNA: TGTGCCAAGTCGGGGACAGGGGATAATCAGCCCCAGCATTTT. Its translation is CAKSGTGDNQPQHF.

This clonotype was seen repeatedly, ten times or more. The chain is built from TRBV2 and TRBJ2-1; 9 bases line up with TRBD2. Trimming cost V 5 bases and J 0 bases; bases outside gene matches: 5. The CDR3 covers 16 residues. Germline V gene data show CDR1 as SNHLY and CDR2 as FYNNEI. This CDR3 reads CASSFSGGNSYNEQFF. The DNA for the CDR3 is TGTGCCAGCAGTTTTAGCGGGGGCAACTCCTACAATGAGCAGTTCTTC.